This TCR beta chain originates from a study of shared clonotypes between healthy human individuals. Evenly divided among several immunoSEQ plates was the genomic DNA of each subset. Each sorted subset replicate got 200 ng genomic DNA, 30,000 or so genomes. Repertoires were generated with immunoSEQ multiplex PCR, while TCRdb's copy carries only in-frame clones and drops some. The sample lists some 2,500,000 clones, approximately 93% occurring once. Those who donated were healthy HIV-negative adults, with no recent acute infections or vaccinations reported. The V gene's germline CDR1 is SGHVS and CDR2 FNYEAQ. This CDR3 is built from 16 residues. V gave up 4 bases and J gave up 10 bases, with 23 bases separating them. Study results and caveats: When compared with the clonotypes that were shared by all four sorted-subset donors, the non-shared clonotypes turned out to have lower generation probabilities.

Details on this clone: The antigen is unknown.

This rearrangement joins TRBV7-6 to TRBJ2-1; D is ambiguous. This sequence was found in a young man in good health. Some clones in this sample may be carry-over from other donors' samples. The sequenced material came from naive CD4+ T cells from PBMCs. Subset indicated: CD45RA+ positively selected. The chain's CDR3 is CASSSYNTMQSVEQFF. The CDR3 DNA reads TGTGCCAGCAGCTCCTATAATACTATGCAGTCAGTGGAGCAGTTCTTC.